Presented here are 9 T cell receptor beta chains from one specimen sequenced in a study of control samples from healthy donors and cancer patients (dated by TCRdb to 2018 to 2020). The library was obtained by the immunoSEQ multiplex PCR assay. TCRdb's version of the immuneACCESS table is confined to in-frame rearrangements and falls short of the full clone set. An unresolved V gene accounts for under half of the shortfall where checked; the remainder is of unknown origin. The sample table contains some 49,000 clones; only one count was recorded for about 92% of them. The ten most abundant clones make up roughly 0.8% of the sample. The sequenced sample consisted of PBMCs. These receptors were obtained from a young man with colorectal cancer.

This chain joins TRBV19 and TRBJ1-6; the D gene is possibly TRBD1 (6 bases). This CDR3 region has 16 residues. V shed 4 bases and J shed 7 bases, with 17 bases lying between them. Germline CDR1 LNHDA, CDR2 SQIVND (reference sequence). CDR3: CASSTKTGPSNSPLHF. The CDR3 bases are TGTGCCAGTAGTACCAAGACAGGCCCATCGAATTCACCCCTCCACTTT.

The chain uses TRBV6-2 or TRBV6-3 and TRBJ2-1; TRBD2 agrees at 11 bases. CDR3 length: 18 amino acids. Germline V gene sequence: CDR1 MNHEY, CDR2 SVGEGT. Unmatched junction bases numbered 9, after V lost 5 bases and J lost 0 bases. The CDR3 loop is CASSRFRLAGGSYNEQFF. CDR3 DNA: TGTGCCAGCAGTCGGTTTCGGCTAGCGGGGGGCTCCTACAATGAGCAGTTCTTC.

This clone came up once. The V call is TRBV27, the J call TRBJ1-1; D unclear. Germline loops: CDR1 MNHEY, CDR2 SMNVEV (reference sequence). This CDR3 contains 16 residues. V gave up 3 bases and J gave up 5 bases, with 19 bases separating them. CDR3 bases: TGTGCCAGCAGTTTCATCACAACAAAACGGGATACTGAAGCTTTCTTT. Protein product: CASSFITTKRDTEAFF.

This chain joins TRBV13 and TRBJ2-3; the match to TRBD2 covers 10 bases. CDR1 and CDR2 (germline): PRHDT, FYEKMQ (reference sequence). There are 16 residues in the CDR3. V was pared by 5 bases and J by 5 bases, with 10 bases of the junction left unmatched. Written as DNA, the CDR3 is TGTGCCAGCAGCCTGAGATCCTGGACTAGCGGAGATACGCAGTATTTT. Translating gives CASSLRSWTSGDTQYF.

V gene TRBV7-2 combines with J gene TRBJ2-1; D is possibly TRBD1 (5 bases). Germline V gene lookup returns CDR1 SGHTA and CDR2 FQGNSA. V lost 2 bases and J 0 bases, leaving 14 bases between the germline ends. The CDR3 totals 17 residues. CDR3 loop: CASSLPVGHSSYNEQFF. CDR3 DNA sequence: TGTGCCAGCAGCTTACCCGTCGGACACAGCTCCTACAATGAGCAGTTCTTC.

This chain connects TRBV5-4 to TRBJ1-1, with a weak D call TRBD1 (6 bases). Trimming removed 4 bases from V and 5 bases from J, with 15 bases in between. The germline CDR1 and CDR2 sequences are SGHNT and YYREEE (reference sequence). This CDR3 is built from 14 residues. DNA for the CDR3: TGTGCCAGCAGCCCTGGGGGGCTGGGGACTGAAGCTTTCTTT. It translates to CASSPGGLGTEAFF.

The rearrangement links TRBV19 to TRBJ1-1; 7 bases agree with TRBD1. V shed 4 bases, J shed 0 bases, and the junction held 2 bases outside the gene matches. CDR1 and CDR2 (germline): LNHDA, SQIVND (reference sequence). This CDR3 has 14 residues. As DNA, the CDR3 is TGTGCCAGTAGTACGACAGGGATGAACACTGAAGCTTTCTTT. Its translation is CASSTTGMNTEAFF.

The CDR3 DNA sequence: TGCGCCAGCAGCCCGACTAGCTCCACCTACGAGCAGTACGTC. Its translation: CASSPTSSTYEQYV. The rearrangement uses TRBV4-1 and TRBJ2-7; the match to TRBD2 covers 7 bases. The V gene end was trimmed by 4 bases and the J gene end by 2 bases; junction bases not matched to a gene: 5. The CDR3 consists of 14 residues. Germline V gene sequence: CDR1 MGHRA, CDR2 YSYEKL.

This rearrangement joins TRBV5-1 to TRBJ1-5; D is unresolved. Trimming cost V 0 bases and J 7 bases, with 8 bases left between them. CDR1 and CDR2 (germline): SGHRS, YFSETQ. This CDR3 has 13 amino acids. The CDR3 loop is CASSLVLGQPQHF. The CDR3 DNA reads TGCGCCAGCAGCTTGGTATTAGGGCAGCCCCAGCATTTT.